This entry lists 25 T cell receptor beta chains sequenced from one sample in a study of technical replicates of blood from a few donors. The protocol was immunoSEQ multiplex PCR, while the TCRdb copy is restricted to in-frame clones and leaves out a portion. This sample has fewer than 75,000 clones, with 93% found just once. The specimen was T cells isolated from PBMCs. Receptor source: a human donor in good health.

The rearrangement uses TRBV19 and TRBJ2-7, with a weak D call TRBD1 (5 bases). CDR3 length: 14 residues. The germline gives CDR1 LNHDA, CDR2 SQIVND (reference sequence). Between the trimmed V and J ends, which lost 3 bases and 0 bases, there was a span of 9 bases. The CDR3 sequence: CASSIKTDSYEQYF. In DNA, the CDR3 is TGTGCCAGTAGTATCAAGACAGACTCCTACGAGCAGTACTTC.

V usage is TRBV15 and J usage is TRBJ1-4; TRBD1 matches at 9 bases. V lost 4 bases and J lost 7; bases outside the gene matches: 10. From germline, CDR1 is LNHNV and CDR2 YYDKDF (reference sequence). The CDR3 totals 16 residues. The DNA of the CDR3 is TGTGCCACCAGCAACGGACAGGGGAGGATTAGTGAAAAACTGTTTTTT. This gives the protein CATSNGQGRISEKLFF.

V usage is TRBV5-4 and J usage is TRBJ2-7; 11 bases are a match to TRBD2. The V gene's germline CDR1 is SGHNT and CDR2 YYREEE (reference sequence). The CDR3 totals 19 residues. J lost 5 bases, V lost 3 bases, and 19 bases had no gene match. The CDR3 coding sequence is TGTGCCAGCAGCTCACGTCGGACTAGCGGGTCTTCCCATTGGGACGAGCAGTACTTC. Its translation is CASSSRRTSGSSHWDEQYF.

The genes are TRBV9 and TRBJ1-3, with TRBD1 matching 7 bases. The germline V gene encodes CDR1 SGDLS and CDR2 YYNGEE. The CDR3 spans 14 residues. After removal of 3 bases from V and 4 bases from J, the junction contained 4 bases not matched to a gene. CDR3 protein: CASSGTGVGNTIYF. CDR3 DNA sequence: TGTGCCAGCAGCGGTACAGGGGTGGGAAACACCATATATTTT.

V usage is TRBV5-5 and J usage is TRBJ1-1; maybe TRBD1 (5 bases). V lost 5 bases and J 2 bases, leaving 10 bases between the germline ends. This CDR3 has 13 residues. Germline CDR1 reads SGHKS; CDR2 reads YYEKEE (reference sequence). The CDR3 region has the DNA TGTGCCAGCAGGCGGGGCGGAAACACTGAAGCTTTCTTT. Translation: CASRRGGNTEAFF.

The chain is built from TRBV4-1 and TRBJ1-5, with a tentative D call TRBD1 (5 bases). Germline CDR1 and CDR2: MGHRA and YSYEKL. The germline V and J ends were trimmed by 0 bases and 0 bases, with 21 bases remaining between them. CDR3 length: 20 amino acids. CDR3 sequence reads: CASSQESGRGQTYSNQPQHF. Written as DNA, the CDR3 is TGCGCCAGCAGCCAAGAAAGTGGGCGAGGACAAACTTATAGCAATCAGCCCCAGCATTTT.

V usage is TRBV5-1 and J usage is TRBJ2-6; D might be TRBD1 (6 bases). Germline V gene sequence: CDR1 SGHRS, CDR2 YFSETQ. This CDR3 has 14 amino acids. V was clipped by 3 bases and J by 12 bases, with 16 bases between them. CDR3 sequence: CASSSGHPAGVLTF. The CDR3 nucleotides read TGCGCCAGCAGCTCGGGACACCCCGCCGGCGTCCTGACTTTC.

This chain links TRBV6-6 with TRBJ2-7; 8 bases line up with TRBD2. The V and J ends lost 6 bases and 4 bases, in that order; junction bases with no gene match: 11. The CDR3 extends over 15 amino acids. Looked up from germline, CDR1 is MNHNY and CDR2 is SVGAGI (reference sequence). CDR3: CASRPGGVSNYEQYF. The CDR3, as DNA: TGTGCCAGCAGACCGGGAGGGGTATCGAATTACGAGCAGTACTTC.

This chain connects TRBV18 to TRBJ2-6; D is uncertain. The germline V gene has CDR1 KGHSH and CDR2 LQKENI. This CDR3 comprises 16 residues. V gave up 1 base and J gave up 0 bases, with 7 bases separating them. The CDR3 coding sequence is TGTGCCAGCTCACCACTCGAGATCTCTGGGGCCAACGTCCTGACTTTC. Its protein is CASSPLEISGANVLTF.

The chain couples TRBV27 to TRBJ2-7, with 7 bases aligning to TRBD2. CDR3 size: 14 residues. Trimming cost V 11 bases and J 5 bases; bases outside gene matches: 15. Germline CDR1 reads MNHEY; CDR2 reads SMNVEV (reference sequence). Here the CDR3 reads CAVGGLAASDEQYF. In DNA form, the CDR3 reads TGTGCCGTTGGCGGGCTAGCGGCTTCCGACGAGCAGTACTTC.

The rearrangement uses TRBV5-1 and TRBJ1-1; a weak D match, TRBD1 (6 bases). Germline V gives CDR1 SGHRS, CDR2 YFSETQ. The CDR3 extends over 14 amino acids. The V gene lost 0 bases and the J gene lost 5 bases, with 11 bases spanning the gap. The DNA for the CDR3 is TGCGCCAGCAGCTTGGGGGGGCGCGATACTGAAGCTTTCTTT. This encodes CASSLGGRDTEAFF.

The chain combines TRBV6-5 with TRBJ2-5; tentative D call: TRBD2 (5 bases). This CDR3 is built from 14 residues. V was shortened by 6 bases and J by 5 bases, with 16 bases between the two germline ends. Germline V gene lookup returns CDR1 MNHEY and CDR2 SVGAGI. The CDR3 sequence is CASRRTPLAETQYF. CDR3 DNA sequence: TGTGCCAGCAGAAGGACTCCCCTGGCGGAGACCCAGTACTTC.

The genes are TRBV19 and TRBJ1-1; 10 bases are shared with TRBD1. Looked up from germline, CDR1 is LNHDA and CDR2 is SQIVND (reference sequence). The CDR3 spans 12 residues. Losses at the gene ends were 3 bases for V and 10 bases for J; bases not matched to a gene: 2. The CDR3 region is CASSMDRGRAFF. CDR3 nucleotides: TGTGCCAGTAGTATGGACAGGGGGAGAGCTTTCTTT.

The chain is built from TRBV28 and TRBJ1-3; 8 nucleotides agree with TRBD1. The CDR3 totals 16 residues. Germline V gene data show CDR1 as MDHEN and CDR2 as SYDVKM. After removal of 5 bases from V and 3 bases from J, the junction contained 9 bases not matched to a gene. CDR3 DNA: TGTGCCAGCAGTCTTCAGGGGGCATTTAGTGGAAACACCATATATTTT. Translated, it gives CASSLQGAFSGNTIYF.

This clone came up once. V and J are TRBV14 and TRBJ2-7, with TRBD2 matching over 7 bases. Germline values: CDR1 SGHDN, CDR2 FVKESK. The CDR3 is 13 amino acids. The V gene end was trimmed by 8 bases and the J gene end by 5 bases; junction bases not matched to a gene: 9. CDR3: CASSLTSIHEQYF. The CDR3 DNA is TGTGCCAGCTCCTTGACTAGCATCCACGAGCAGTACTTC.

The rearrangement uses TRBV18 and TRBJ2-7; 8 nucleotides line up with TRBD2. The V and J ends lost 3 bases and 1 base, in that order; junction bases with no gene match: 5. The CDR3 runs 15 residues. Looked up from germline, CDR1 is KGHSH and CDR2 is LQKENI. The CDR3 DNA reads TGTGCCAGCTCACCGAGGAGCGGGAGTTCCTACGAGCAGTACTTC. Translated, it gives CASSPRSGSSYEQYF.

V and J are TRBV19 and TRBJ2-7; 10 positions match TRBD1. The CDR3 contains 15 residues. Germline CDR1 reads LNHDA; CDR2 reads SQIVND (reference sequence). The trim removed 5 bases at V and 3 bases at J, leaving 7 bases unmatched. The CDR3 coding sequence is TGTGCCAGTAGTGTTGGGGGGACAGGGGTCTACGAGCAGTACTTC. This encodes CASSVGGTGVYEQYF.

This chain uses TRBV5-5 with TRBJ2-1; 13 bases align to TRBD2. The CDR3 totals 18 residues. CDR1 and CDR2 from the germline V gene are SGHKS and YYEKEE (reference sequence). The trim removed 4 bases at V and 9 bases at J, leaving 16 bases unmatched. CDR3 coding DNA: TGTGCCAGCAGCCCGAAGCGAAAGACTAGCGGGGGGTGGGGTGAGCAGTTCTTC. The encoded protein is CASSPKRKTSGGWGEQFF.

The chain uses TRBV5-6 and TRBJ1-5; D is ambiguous. The CDR3 length is 14 residues. Trimming took off 1 base at V and 1 base at J, with 6 bases between the two ends. CDR1 and CDR2 from the germline V gene are SGHDT and YYEEEE. The CDR3 DNA is TGTGCCAGCAGCTTGAGAGGAAGCAATCAGCCCCAGCATTTT. Residues: CASSLRGSNQPQHF.

In this sample, this clone turned up once. The chain joins TRBV19 to TRBJ1-1, with 7 bases matching TRBD1. Germline V gene data show CDR1 as LNHDA and CDR2 as SQIVND (reference sequence). The CDR3 runs 13 residues. The V gene end was trimmed by 7 bases and the J gene end by 1 base; junction bases not matched to a gene: 3. The CDR3 protein is CASTRTGNTEAFF. The CDR3 coding sequence is TGTGCCAGTACCAGGACAGGGAACACTGAAGCTTTCTTT.

The chain joins TRBV5-1 to TRBJ2-5; 9 bases fit TRBD2. This CDR3 is built from 16 residues. The germline V gene encodes CDR1 SGHRS and CDR2 YFSETQ. The V and J ends lost 4 bases and 2 bases, in that order; junction bases with no gene match: 9. The CDR3 is CASSPSGTSSQETQYF. In DNA, the CDR3 is TGCGCCAGCAGCCCCTCTGGGACTAGCTCGCAAGAGACCCAGTACTTC.

V and J are TRBV7-6 and TRBJ2-2; the match to TRBD1 covers 10 bases. Germline V gives CDR1 SGHVS, CDR2 FNYEAQ. The CDR3 is 15 amino acids. Losses at the gene ends were 5 bases for V and 7 bases for J; bases not matched to a gene: 7. The CDR3 region is CASSRDRGRGGELFF. The CDR3 nucleotides are TGTGCCAGCAGCCGTGACAGGGGGCGAGGCGGGGAGCTGTTTTTT. The variable domain in full, with the rest retrieved from reference TRBV7-6 and TRBJ2-2, is GAGVSQSPRYKVTKRGQDVALRCDPISGHVSLYWYRQALGQGPEFLTYFNYEAQQDKSGLPNDRFSAERPEGSISTLTIQRTEQRDSAMYRCASSRDRGRGGELFFGEGSRLTVL.

The genes are TRBV15 and TRBJ2-7; a possible D gene is TRBD1 (6 bases). Germline lookup yields CDR1 LNHNV and CDR2 YYDKDF (reference sequence). The CDR3 totals 15 residues. The V end lost 3 bases, the J end lost 2 bases, and 14 bases lay between the germline ends. For the CDR3, the DNA is TGTGCCACCAGCAGGCCAGGGACATTAACCTACGAGCAGTACTTC. Amino acid sequence: CATSRPGTLTYEQYF.

V gene TRBV6-1 combines with J gene TRBJ2-7; 7 bases match TRBD2. Germline CDR1 MNHNS, CDR2 SASEGT. CDR3 length: 15 amino acids. Germline trimming cut 5 bases from V and 3 bases from J; bases unmatched to any gene: 10. CDR3 loop: CASSLVAGDHYEQYF. The CDR3 DNA reads as TGTGCCAGCAGTCTAGTTGCGGGGGATCACTACGAGCAGTACTTC.

The chain has TRBV27 and TRBJ2-2; 8 nucleotides align to TRBD2. Looked up from germline, CDR1 is MNHEY and CDR2 is SMNVEV (reference sequence). After removal of 1 base from V and 6 bases from J, the junction contained 4 bases not matched to a gene. CDR3 length: 15 amino acids. For the CDR3, the DNA is TGTGCCAGCAGTTTATACGGGAGGGCCTCCGGGGAGCTGTTTTTT. It specifies CASSLYGRASGELFF.